The 27 T cell receptor beta chains presented below share a single source sample, sequenced in a study of T cells after yellow fever vaccination. MiXCR was run by TCRdb on the 5' RACE reads, yielding one entry per CDR3 protein. The sample consists of over 65,000 distinct CDR3 sequences, less than 15% of them appearing once. This material consisted of CD8+ T cells not binding an NS4B(214-222) dextramer, sorted from PBMCs, taken approximately 22 days after the first yellow fever vaccination. The source is a young man who received the YFV17D yellow fever vaccine.

In this sample, this clonotype turned up a few times. The chain carries TRBV7-9 and TRBJ2-3; D gene unclear. The CDR3 covers 15 residues. Germline values: CDR1 SEHNR, CDR2 FQNEAQ (reference sequence). The V gene lost 1 base and the J gene lost 2 bases, with 10 bases spanning the gap. The CDR3 sequence: CASSLGSVLTDTQYF. The DNA for the CDR3 is TGTGCCAGCAGCTTAGGATCGGTACTCACAGATACGCAGTATTTT.

This clonotype turned up a few times. J is TRBJ2-5 and V is TRBV6-6; no reliable D call. CDR3 length: 12 residues. V was shortened by 2 bases and J by 3 bases, with 4 bases between the two germline ends. Germline V CDR1 and CDR2: MNHNY, SVGAGI (reference sequence). The CDR3 here is CASSYREETQYF. The CDR3 coding sequence is TGTGCCAGCAGTTACAGGGAAGAGACCCAGTACTTC.

The chain is built from TRBV29-1 and TRBJ2-1, with TRBD2 identical over 8 bases. Germline V lookup: CDR1 SQVTM, CDR2 ANQGSEA. The CDR3 extends over 14 amino acids. V shed 4 bases and J 2 bases; nucleotides not matched to a gene: 4. CDR3 in DNA: TGCAGCGTTGCCCGGGGGGGGACCTACAATGAGCAGTTCTTC. This codes for CSVARGGTYNEQFF.

This clonotype was observed a handful of times. V and J are TRBV6-5 and TRBJ2-3, with 8 bases fitting TRBD2. CDR3 length: 16 residues. Trimming at V came to 4 bases and at J to 2 bases, leaving 8 bases not matched to a gene. Germline values: CDR1 MNHEY, CDR2 SVGAGI. Here the CDR3 reads CASSLRAGENTDTQYF. DNA for the CDR3: TGTGCCAGCAGTTTGAGAGCGGGGGAGAACACAGATACGCAGTATTTT.

This clonotype was recorded a few times. The chain couples TRBV29-1 to TRBJ1-6; D unclear. The CDR3 has 13 amino acids. The germline CDR1 and CDR2 sequences are SQVTM and ANQGSEA. In nucleotides, the CDR3 is TGCAGTTGCCGGGCCCAGGAGAATTCACCCCTCCACTTT. Its protein product is CSCRAQENSPLHF.

The table lists this clonotype with a few counts. V is TRBV5-1 and J is TRBJ2-2; no clear D. The V gene lost 2 bases and the J gene lost 1 base, with 9 bases spanning the gap. Germline V gene data show CDR1 as SGHRS and CDR2 as YFSETQ. This CDR3 spans 15 amino acids. The CDR3 bases are TGCGCCAGCAGCTTTGTGCGGATGAACACCGGGGAGCTGTTTTTT. It encodes CASSFVRMNTGELFF.

Only a few counts were recorded for this clonotype. The V and J genes are TRBV9 and TRBJ2-7; 12 bases line up with TRBD2. Per the germline V gene, CDR1 is SGDLS and CDR2 is YYNGEE. J gave up 4 bases and V 3 bases, and 2 bases lay outside the gene matches. This CDR3 is built from 14 residues. The CDR3 DNA follows: TGTGCCAGCAGCGCTAGCGGGGGGGCTTACGAGCAGTACTTC. It specifies CASSASGGAYEQYF.

The chain is built from TRBV28 and TRBJ2-7, with D possibly matching TRBD2 (7 bases). CDR3 length equals 13 residues. Trimming pared 7 bases from V and 5 bases from J, leaving 15 bases between. The germline CDR1 and CDR2 sequences are MDHEN and SYDVKM. The CDR3 loop is CASTRRGGNEQYV. The CDR3 DNA sequence: TGTGCCAGCACCCGAAGGGGGGGGAACGAGCAGTACGTC.

The chain joins TRBV4-3 to TRBJ1-1; D remains ambiguous. Germline V lookup: CDR1 LGHNA, CDR2 YSLEER. The CDR3 has 15 amino acids. The V gene lost 1 base and the J gene lost 3 bases, with 12 bases spanning the gap. The CDR3 protein is CASSQGSLAYTEAFF. Written as DNA, the CDR3 is TGCGCCAGCAGCCAAGGTTCGCTAGCCTACACTGAAGCTTTCTTT.

This clonotype has more than one count but fewer than ten. The rearrangement joins TRBV10-2 to TRBJ2-1; the match to TRBD1 covers 7 bases. Unmatched junction bases numbered 3, after V lost 2 bases and J lost 2 bases. Germline values: CDR1 WSHSY, CDR2 SAAADI. CDR3 length: 15 residues. CDR3 DNA sequence: TGCGCCAGCAGTGAGATAGGGGGCCCCTACAATGAGCAGTTCTTC. Residues: CASSEIGGPYNEQFF.

The chain is built from TRBV29-1 and TRBJ2-7; TRBD1 matches at 9 bases. After removal of 4 bases from V and 3 bases from J, the junction contained 7 bases not matched to a gene. The length of the CDR3 is 14 residues. Germline V gene sequence: CDR1 SQVTM, CDR2 ANQGSEA. The CDR3 sequence is CSVGGGTGFYEQYF. DNA for the CDR3: TGCAGCGTTGGAGGTGGGACAGGGTTCTACGAGCAGTACTTC.

The chain combines TRBV4-3 with TRBJ2-7; D is perhaps TRBD1 or TRBD2 (5 bases each). The V gene's germline CDR1 is LGHNA and CDR2 YSLEER. V lost 1 base to trimming and J lost 4 bases, with 17 bases between them. This CDR3 spans 16 amino acids. The CDR3 coding sequence is TGCGCCAGCAGCCAAGCGTTAGGGGAGTTCCTTTACGAGCAGTACTTC. This sequence encodes CASSQALGEFLYEQYF.

The chain uses TRBV9 and TRBJ1-1; possible D gene TRBD1, 6 bases. Germline lookup yields CDR1 SGDLS and CDR2 YYNGEE. This CDR3 is 14 amino acids long. Trimming removed 0 bases from V and 7 bases from J, with 13 bases in between. This CDR3 is CASSVGGGTVEAFF. The CDR3 nucleotides read TGTGCCAGCAGCGTAGGAGGGGGAACAGTTGAAGCTTTCTTT. Combining the CDR3 with reference TRBV9 and TRBJ1-1 gives the whole variable domain DSGVTQTPKHLITATGQRVTLRCSPRSGDLSVYWYQQSLDQGLQFLIQYYNGEERAKGNILERFSAQQFPDLHSELNLSSLELGDSALYFCASSVGGGTVEAFFGQGTRLTVV.

The chain has TRBV4-1 and TRBJ1-5; D remains ambiguous. The CDR3 runs to 15 residues. CDR1 and CDR2 (germline): MGHRA, YSYEKL. Between the trimmed V and J ends, which lost 2 bases and 3 bases, there was a span of 11 bases. The CDR3 spells CASSQRQQINQPQHF. CDR3 sequence (DNA): TGCGCCAGCAGCCAAAGACAACAGATCAATCAGCCCCAGCATTTT.

The chain is built from TRBV27 and TRBJ1-1; D not resolved. V was shortened by 5 bases and J by 0 bases, with 10 bases between the two germline ends. Per the germline V gene, CDR1 is MNHEY and CDR2 is SMNVEV (reference sequence). The CDR3 length is 14 residues. The CDR3 region has the DNA TGTGCCAGCAGTGAGATAGGATTGAACACTGAAGCTTTCTTT. Translating it yields CASSEIGLNTEAFF.

This clonotype was seen a few times. The V call is TRBV5-1, the J call TRBJ1-2; TRBD1 is a possible D gene (5 bases). Germline values: CDR1 SGHRS, CDR2 YFSETQ. This CDR3 is built from 13 residues. The germline V and J ends were trimmed by 4 bases and 8 bases, with 15 bases remaining between them. CDR3 sequence: CASSPEGVRGYTF. Here the CDR3 DNA reads TGCGCCAGCAGCCCCGAAGGGGTACGCGGCTACACCTTC.

This clonotype was counted between two and nine times. The rearrangement uses TRBV11-2 and TRBJ2-5; a possible D gene is TRBD1 (5 bases). The germline V and J ends were trimmed by 1 base and 0 bases, with 12 bases remaining between them. The CDR3 totals 16 residues. Germline V gene sequence: CDR1 SGHAT, CDR2 FQNNGV. DNA of the CDR3: TGTGCCAGCAGCTTAGGACAGACCTTCTACCAAGAGACCCAGTACTTC. It translates to CASSLGQTFYQETQYF.

In this sample, this clonotype turned up a few times. CDR3 residues: CASSHGVDYEQYV. In nucleotides, the CDR3 is TGTGCCAGCAGTCACGGGGTTGATTACGAGCAGTACGTC. This chain uses TRBV6-2 or TRBV6-3 with TRBJ2-7; weak D call: TRBD2 (5 bases). The germline V and J ends were trimmed by 5 bases and 4 bases, with 12 bases remaining between them. This CDR3 is 13 amino acids long. The germline gives CDR1 MNHEY, CDR2 SVGEGT.

The rearrangement uses TRBV7-9 and TRBJ2-7, with D possibly matching TRBD2 (6 bases). From germline, CDR1 is SEHNR and CDR2 FQNEAQ (reference sequence). The CDR3 is 14 residues long. The V end was cut by 5 bases, the J end by 0 bases, with 11 bases between. CDR3 amino acids: CASSRPGSSYEQYV. The CDR3 DNA is TGTGCCAGCAGCCGACCCGGGAGCTCCTACGAGCAGTACGTC.

The chain links TRBV5-1 to TRBJ1-2, with D possibly being TRBD1 (5 bases). This CDR3 is built from 18 residues. Germline CDR1 and CDR2: SGHRS and YFSETQ. V shed 0 bases and J shed 5 bases, with 23 bases lying between them. The CDR3 sequence: CASSLAPGYLFPRYGYTF. CDR3 nucleotide sequence: TGCGCCAGCAGCTTGGCCCCAGGGTACCTCTTCCCCCGTTATGGCTACACCTTC.

In this sample, this clonotype turned up a few times. The V and J genes are TRBV7-3 and TRBJ2-3; perhaps TRBD2 as D (5 bases). Germline values: CDR1 SGHTA, CDR2 FQGTGA. Trimming removed 1 base from V and 4 bases from J, with 12 bases in between. The CDR3 length is 15 residues. Here the CDR3 DNA reads TGTGCCAGCAGCTTAAACTCGGGGATATCAGATACGCAGTATTTT. Its protein is CASSLNSGISDTQYF.

J is TRBJ2-5 and V is TRBV4-1; D uncertain. In germline, CDR1 is MGHRA, CDR2 YSYEKL. Trimming pared 1 base from V and 0 bases from J, leaving 9 bases between. The CDR3 runs 15 residues. The DNA for the CDR3 is TGCGCCAGCAGCCAAGGGACCTATTACCAAGAGACCCAGTACTTC. Amino acid sequence: CASSQGTYYQETQYF.

J is TRBJ2-2 and V is TRBV4-1; a possible D gene is TRBD2 (5 bases). Trimming pared 2 bases from V and 6 bases from J, leaving 13 bases between. The CDR3 runs to 15 residues. Germline V gives CDR1 MGHRA, CDR2 YSYEKL. This CDR3 reads CASSQRQQRAGELFF. The CDR3 DNA sequence: TGCGCCAGCAGCCAAAGGCAGCAGAGGGCCGGGGAGCTGTTTTTT.

This clonotype appeared a few times. The V gene is TRBV25-1, the J gene TRBJ1-1; D is uncertain. Per the germline V gene, CDR1 is MGHDK and CDR2 is SYGVNS. V was pared by 9 bases and J by 2 bases, with 16 bases between. The CDR3 loop spans 14 amino acids. CDR3 in amino acids: CASCELGKNTEAFF. DNA of the CDR3: TGTGCCAGTTGTGAATTGGGAAAAAACACTGAAGCTTTCTTT.

The rearrangement links TRBV13 to TRBJ2-5; 10 bases are a match to TRBD2. The V and J ends lost 5 bases and 2 bases, in that order; junction bases with no gene match: 8. Germline CDR1 reads PRHDT; CDR2 reads FYEKMQ (reference sequence). This CDR3 region has 16 residues. This CDR3 reads CASSISRLAGQETQYF. The CDR3 DNA is TGTGCCAGCAGCATCAGCCGACTAGCGGGTCAAGAGACCCAGTACTTC.

This chain connects TRBV20-1 to TRBJ1-2; 7 positions agree with TRBD1. J was trimmed by 3 bases and V by 3 bases; bases with no gene match: 7. CDR1 is DFQATT, CDR2 SNEGSKA, per germline (reference sequence). The CDR3 contains 14 residues. CDR3 loop: CSARVTGEHYGYTF. Written as DNA, the CDR3 is TGCAGTGCTAGGGTTACAGGGGAGCACTATGGCTACACCTTC.

There are a few counts of this clonotype. J is TRBJ2-5 and V is TRBV19; TRBD1 matches 7 bases. Trimming removed 7 bases from V and 1 base from J; junction bases left unmatched: 6. The CDR3 is made up of 14 amino acids. From germline, CDR1 is LNHDA and CDR2 SQIVND (reference sequence). Here the CDR3 reads CASTPRDSQETQYF. For the CDR3, the DNA is TGTGCCAGTACCCCCAGGGACAGCCAAGAGACCCAGTACTTC.